Following are 13 T cell receptor beta chains from one sample sequenced in a study of T cell clonality in common variable immunodeficiency. The study's findings and limits: Common variable immunodeficiency TCR beta sequences reportedly had fewer deletions and N-nucleotide insertions.

No antigen is known for these receptors. The assay was immunoSEQ multiplex PCR, and TCRdb's table has in-frame clones only and misses some. The table lists 25,000 to 30,000 clones, with no singletons. Sample: peripheral blood mononuclear cells. These receptors all stem from a human donor with common variable immunodeficiency.

This clone was seen repeatedly, ten times or more. The read falls 3 residues short of the CDR3 end, and the missing part is taken from the germline J gene. This chain joins TRBV3-1 (or the pseudogene TRBV3-2) and TRBJ2-7, with a tentative D call TRBD1 (6 bases). This CDR3 comprises 15 residues. The V gene lost 4 bases and the J gene lost 0 bases, with 13 bases spanning the gap. CDR1 is LGHDT, CDR2 YNNKEL, per germline (reference sequence). The CDR3 sequence is CASSRGLTLSYEQYF. The covered CDR3 bases are TGTGCCAGCAGCCGGGGGCTTACCCTCTCCTACGAG.

This clone was counted at least ten times. The read stops 3 residues short of the end of the CDR3; the missing end is completed from the germline J gene. The genes are TRBV29-1 and TRBJ1-1, with TRBD1 identical over 8 bases. Germline loops: CDR1 SQVTM, CDR2 ANQGSEA. J was trimmed by 0 bases and V by 7 bases; bases with no gene match: 4. This CDR3 has 13 amino acids. CDR3 in amino acids: CSGGQGLNTEAFF. CDR3 DNA (partial): TGCAGCGGTGGACAGGGATTGAACACTGAA.

In the case of this clone: The read ends 3 residues early relative to the CDR3; the germline J gene fills the gap. The V and J genes are TRBV19 and TRBJ1-6; the D gene is possibly TRBD1 (5 bases). V shed 4 bases and J shed 8 bases, with 24 bases lying between them. Looked up from germline, CDR1 is LNHDA and CDR2 is SQIVND (reference sequence). The CDR3 loop spans 18 amino acids. The covered CDR3 bases are TGTGCCAGTAGTAAGTTTGGCCCGACCGGGGGAAATTATTCACCC. Residues: CASSKFGPTGGNYSP. The entire CDR3 sequence reads CASSKFGPTGGNYSPLHF.

In regard to this clone: The sequence runs out 3 residues before the end of the CDR3; the remainder is reconstructed from the germline J gene. The chain uses TRBV6-2 or TRBV6-3 and TRBJ2-7, with 7 nucleotides matching TRBD1. The CDR3 has 14 residues. The germline gives CDR1 MNHEY, CDR2 SVGEGT. V lost 7 bases to trimming and J lost 3 bases; unmatched junction nucleotides: 9. The sequenced part of the CDR3 DNA is TGTGCCAGCACTCCACGGGACAGTCACTACGAG. Protein product: CASTPRDSHYE. From start to end, the CDR3 is CASTPRDSHYEQYF.

This clone was observed a few times. CDR3 sequence reads: CASSPMQQLNTEAFF. CDR3 bases read: TGTGCCAGCTCACCAATGCAACAACTGAACACTGAA. The chain couples TRBV18 to TRBJ1-1; D is unclear. The CDR3 end lies 3 residues beyond the end of the read and is filled in from the germline J gene. In germline, CDR1 is KGHSH, CDR2 LQKENI. Trimming shortened V by 2 bases and J by 0 bases, and 10 bases separated the two germline ends. This CDR3 is 15 amino acids long.

Regarding this clone: The sequence runs out 3 residues before the end of the CDR3; the remainder is reconstructed from the germline J gene. The rearrangement links TRBV6-4 to TRBJ2-3; possible D gene TRBD1, 6 bases. The CDR3 extends over 13 amino acids. Germline CDR1 is MRHNA and CDR2 is SNTAGT. Between the trimmed V and J ends, which lost 6 bases and 5 bases, there was a span of 12 bases. This chain's CDR3 is CASSPTGIDTQYF. The sequenced CDR3 bases are TGTGCCAGCAGCCCTACAGGGATAGATACG.

On this clone itself: The missing CDR3 end, 3 residues past where the read stops, is filled in from the germline J gene. The rearrangement links TRBV7-9 to TRBJ2-7, with 12 bases fitting TRBD2. The J segment lost 6 bases and the V segment lost 5 bases, leaving 8 bases of the junction unmatched. Germline V gene data show CDR1 as SEHNR and CDR2 as FQNEAQ (reference sequence). This CDR3 contains 15 residues. CDR3 amino acids: CASSERLAGVFEQYF. Partial CDR3 DNA: TGTGCCAGCAGCGAAAGACTAGCGGGGGTTTTCGAG.

This clone has a handful of counts. Read data end 3 residues before the CDR3 end; the end is taken from the germline J gene. The J gene is TRBJ1-2, the V gene TRBV7-9; 8 bases line up with TRBD1. Germline CDR1 reads SEHNR; CDR2 reads FQNEAQ (reference sequence). V was clipped by 7 bases and J by 4 bases; unmatched bases: 5. This CDR3 comprises 13 residues. The sequenced part of the CDR3 DNA is TGTGCCAGCATCCAGGGGGCAAGCTATGGC. Translating gives CASIQGASYG. The full CDR3 protein is CASIQGASYGYTF.

This clone was detected a few times. The CDR3 goes on 3 residues after the read ends, and that part is filled in from the germline J gene. The chain uses TRBV6-1 and TRBJ2-7; TRBD1 is a possible D gene (6 bases). Germline V CDR1 and CDR2: MNHNS, SASEGT. V lost 4 bases to trimming and J lost 5 bases, with 18 bases between them. This CDR3 comprises 15 residues. CDR3 loop: CASSGSRGHPNEQYF. The DNA read from the CDR3 is TGTGCCAGCAGTGGATCACGGGGACATCCGAACGAG.

As concerns this clone: The read stops 3 residues short of the end of the CDR3; the missing end is completed from the germline J gene. The chain has TRBV2 and TRBJ1-1, with a tentative D call TRBD1 (5 bases). The CDR3 is 15 residues long. V was clipped by 7 bases and J by 0 bases, with 15 bases between them. Germline assignment: CDR1 SNHLY and CDR2 FYNNEI. This CDR3 is CASIQGAPMNTEAFF. The CDR3 bases that were read are TGTGCCAGCATTCAGGGCGCCCCAATGAACACTGAA.

A remark on this clone: The CDR3 extends 3 residues past the end of the read, so its final part is completed from the germline J gene. This rearrangement joins TRBV29-1 to TRBJ2-3, with 7 nucleotides matching TRBD1. The CDR3 spans 13 residues. CDR1 and CDR2 from the germline V gene are SQVTM and ANQGSEA. The junction had 4 bases not matched to a gene; V was cut back by 6 bases and J by 1 base. The CDR3: CSVTTGRTDTQYF. The CDR3 DNA, read in part, is TGCAGCGTCACGACAGGGCGCACAGATACG.

This clone has a handful of counts. The missing CDR3 end, 3 residues past where the read stops, is filled in from the germline J gene. The chain recombines TRBV7-6 with TRBJ2-7; D might be TRBD2 (6 bases). Germline-derived CDR1 and CDR2 are SGHVS and FNYEAQ. The V and J ends lost 1 base and 1 base respectively, with 11 bases between them. The CDR3 totals 15 residues. CDR3 protein: CASSLVGGTSYEQYF. CDR3 DNA, as far as it was read: TGTGCCAGCAGCTTAGTGGGCGGGACTTCCTACGAG.

At least ten counts were recorded for this clone. The read ends 3 residues shy of where the CDR3 ends; the end is completed using the germline J gene. The chain carries TRBV5-1 and TRBJ1-3; D not certain. CDR1 is SGHRS, CDR2 YFSETQ, per germline. The CDR3 extends over 13 amino acids. Trimming removed 2 bases from V and 7 bases from J, with 10 bases in between. Incomplete CDR3 DNA: TGCGCCAGCAGCTTCCCGGGTAGGAACACC. Residues: CASSFPGRNT. The full-length CDR3 reads as CASSFPGRNTIYF.